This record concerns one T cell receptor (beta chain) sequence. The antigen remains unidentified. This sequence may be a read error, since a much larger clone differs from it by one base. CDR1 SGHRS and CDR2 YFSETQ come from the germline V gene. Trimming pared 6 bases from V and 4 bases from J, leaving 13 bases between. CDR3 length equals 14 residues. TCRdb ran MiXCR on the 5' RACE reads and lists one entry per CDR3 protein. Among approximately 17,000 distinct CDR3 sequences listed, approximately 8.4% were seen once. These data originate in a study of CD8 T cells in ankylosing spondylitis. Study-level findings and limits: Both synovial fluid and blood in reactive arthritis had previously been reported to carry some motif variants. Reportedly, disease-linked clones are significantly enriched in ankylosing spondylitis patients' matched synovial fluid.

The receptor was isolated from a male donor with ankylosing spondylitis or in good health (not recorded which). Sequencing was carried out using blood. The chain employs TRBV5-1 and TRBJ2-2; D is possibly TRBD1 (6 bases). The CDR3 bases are TGCGCCAGCACCTGGACAGTGACCACCGGGGAGCTGTTTTTT. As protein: CASTWTVTTGELFF. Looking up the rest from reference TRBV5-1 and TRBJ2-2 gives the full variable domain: KAGVTQTPRYLIKTRGQQVTLSCSPISGHRSVSWYQQTPGQGLQFLFEYFSETQRNKGNFPGRFSGRQFSNSRSEMNVSTLELGDSALYLCASTWTVTTGELFFGEGSRLTVL.